These T cell receptor beta chains were read from a single sample in a study of identifying expanded T cells in peripheral blood. Only in-frame clones appear in the TCRdb table, and some are missing; sequencing was by immunoSEQ multiplex PCR. The repertoire includes over 65,000 clones, 70% to 90% of them detected once, and 7% to 8.5% sits in the top ten. Sequencing was carried out using blood. The origin of the receptors is a person between 18 and 75 years old in good health. CDR3s include the opening cysteine and the closing phenylalanine or tryptophan. D genes are given only for firm matches. Clone size is not always given. Where it is, it says once, few, many or a class for expanded clones.

CATRGQMNTEAFF,TGCGCCACCAGAGGACAGATGAACACTGAAGCTTTCTTT,-,-,TRBV10-2,TRBJ1-1
CASSLLGGNEQYF,TGCGCCAGCAGCCTTCTGGGGGGAAACGAGCAGTACTTC,-,-,TRBV5-1,TRBJ2-7
CASSQDWDRDRLGYTF,TGCGCCAGCAGCCAAGACTGGGACAGGGACCGCCTTGGCTACACCTTC,-,TRBD1,TRBV4-1,TRBJ1-2
CASSYGTGGFYNEQFF,TGTGCCAGCAGTTACGGGACAGGGGGCTTCTACAATGAGCAGTTCTTC,-,TRBD1,TRBV6-6,TRBJ2-1
CASSQLGLGGNTIYF,TGCGCCAGCAGCCAACTGGGACTGGGGGGAAACACCATATATTTT,-,-,TRBV4-1,TRBJ1-3
CASRSGLSTDTQYF,TGTGCCAGCCGCAGCGGCCTTAGCACAGATACGCAGTATTTT,-,-,TRBV2,TRBJ2-3
CASRDRVFVGGELFF,TGTGCCAGTAGGGACAGGGTGTTCGTCGGCGGGGAGCTGTTTTTT,-,TRBD1,TRBV19,TRBJ2-2
CASSAGTGRNNEQFF,TGCGCCAGCAGCGCCGGGACAGGGAGGAACAATGAGCAGTTCTTC,-,TRBD1,TRBV5-1,TRBJ2-1
CASSGQGGFAGTEAFF,TGTGCCAGTTCGGGTCAGGGAGGTTTCGCGGGCACTGAAGCTTTCTTT,-,-,TRBV19,TRBJ1-1
CASSLSPYEQYF,TGTGCCAGCAGCCTATCCCCCTACGAGCAGTACTTC,-,-,TRBV7-2,TRBJ2-7
CASSLLSGGALNEQFF,TGTGCCAGCAGCCTACTAAGCGGGGGGGCCTTGAATGAGCAGTTCTTC,-,TRBD2,TRBV14,TRBJ2-1
CASSPRAANTEAFF,TGTGCCAGCTCACCACGGGCAGCGAACACTGAAGCTTTCTTT,-,-,TRBV18,TRBJ1-1
CASSIGQGRVAGELFF,TGTGCCAGTAGCATCGGACAGGGAAGGGTTGCCGGGGAGCTGTTTTTT,once,TRBD1,TRBV19,TRBJ2-2
CASSRGYEQYF,TGTGCCAGTAGCAGGGGATACGAGCAGTACTTC,-,-,TRBV19,TRBJ2-7
CAISGGGNTPSYEQYF,TGTGCCATCAGTGGAGGGGGAAACACCCCCTCCTACGAGCAGTACTTC,-,-,TRBV10-3,TRBJ2-7
CAISESIPRQGSTHTEAFF,TGTGCCATCAGTGAGTCGATCCCTCGCCAGGGGAGTACGCACACTGAAGCTTTCTTT,-,-,TRBV10-3,TRBJ1-1
CASSLVWGGYNEQFF,TGTGCCAGCAGCTTAGTTTGGGGGGGCTACAATGAGCAGTTCTTC,-,TRBD2,TRBV7-7,TRBJ2-1
CASSLEGSGNTIYF,TGTGCCAGCAGCCTAGAGGGTTCTGGAAACACCATATATTTT,-,-,TRBV9,TRBJ1-3
CAWKKGDWAEAFF,TGTGCCTGGAAGAAGGGGGATTGGGCTGAAGCTTTCTTT,-,-,TRBV30,TRBJ1-1
CASSEAGPGTGELFF,TGTGCCAGCAGTGAAGCGGGGCCGGGCACCGGGGAGCTGTTTTTT,-,-,TRBV6-1,TRBJ2-2
CASSLQGGGEKLFF,TGTGCCAGCAGTTTGCAGGGAGGGGGTGAAAAACTGTTTTTT,-,-,TRBV27,TRBJ1-4
CASSYRGTSGVINYTDTQYF,TGTGCCAGCAGTTACAGAGGGACTAGCGGGGTTATTAACTACACAGATACGCAGTATTTT,-,TRBD2,TRBV6-8,TRBJ2-3
CASSLRETGELFF,TGTGCCAGCAGCTTACGGGAAACCGGGGAGCTGTTTTTT,-,-,TRBV11-1,TRBJ2-2
CASSLVSGTTNEKLFF,TGTGCCAGCAGCTTAGTTTCGGGTACAACTAATGAAAAACTGTTTTTT,-,-,TRBV11-3,TRBJ1-4
CASSPGSGTGELFF,TGTGCCAGCAGCCCAGGGTCTGGGACCGGGGAGCTGTTTTTT,-,-,TRBV7-3,TRBJ2-2
CASRSTSRTNEQFF,TGTGCCAGCAGAAGCACTAGCAGGACCAATGAGCAGTTCTTC,-,-,TRBV6-1,TRBJ2-1
CAISESEAVSQPQHF,TGTGCCATCAGTGAGTCGGAGGCAGTCTCTCAGCCCCAGCATTTT,-,-,TRBV10-3,TRBJ1-5
CASSPQGYGYTF,TGTGCCAGCAGCCCACAGGGCTATGGCTACACCTTC,-,-,TRBV7-9,TRBJ1-2
CASSPVGTGTIQFF,TGTGCCAGCAGCCCTGTGGGGACAGGGACTATTCAGTTCTTC,-,TRBD1,TRBV7-8,TRBJ2-1
CASSRGANTEAFF,TGTGCCAGCAGCAGGGGAGCAAACACTGAAGCTTTCTTT,-,-,TRBV2,TRBJ1-1
CASRRRQANYGYTF,TGTGCCAGCAGACGTAGACAGGCAAACTATGGCTACACCTTC,-,-,TRBV2,TRBJ1-2
CASSVTGASSGNTIYF,TGTGCCAGCAGCGTTACAGGGGCTAGCTCTGGAAACACCATATATTTT,-,TRBD1,TRBV9,TRBJ1-3
CASSYPTGELFF,TGCGCCAGCAGCTACCCCACCGGGGAGCTGTTTTTT,-,-,TRBV5-1,TRBJ2-2
CASSLDRFDQPQHF,TGCGCCAGCAGCTTGGACAGATTCGATCAGCCCCAGCATTTT,-,-,TRBV5-1,TRBJ1-5
CASSPTRGSEQFF,TGTGCCAGCAGCCCGACCAGGGGGTCGGAGCAGTTCTTC,-,TRBD1,TRBV11-1,TRBJ2-1
CATSRKSSVNTEAFF,TGTGCCACCAGCAGGAAGTCATCAGTGAACACTGAAGCTTTCTTT,-,-,TRBV15,TRBJ1-1
CASSLAGGENTEAFF,TGTGCCAGCAGTTTAGCAGGGGGCGAGAACACTGAAGCTTTCTTT,-,TRBD1,TRBV27,TRBJ1-1
CSVIPGTYEQYF,TGCAGCGTTATTCCGGGGACCTACGAGCAGTACTTC,-,-,TRBV29-1,TRBJ2-7
CASSISGNSNQPQHF,TGTGCCAGTAGTATCTCCGGAAATAGCAATCAGCCCCAGCATTTT,-,-,TRBV19,TRBJ1-5
CASSYGKGHSYEQYF,TGTGCCAGCAGTTACGGGAAGGGTCACTCCTACGAGCAGTACTTC,-,-,TRBV6-6,TRBJ2-7
CASSLTTAYGYTF,TGTGCCAGCAGCTTAACGACGGCTTATGGCTACACCTTC,few,-,TRBV7-3,TRBJ1-2
CASSLGFQGRRNEQFF,TGTGCCAGCAGCTTAGGGTTTCAGGGGCGGAGAAATGAGCAGTTCTTC,-,-,TRBV7-9,TRBJ2-1
CASSMGQGREKLFF,TGTGCCAGTAGTATGGGACAGGGGCGCGAAAAACTGTTTTTT,-,TRBD1,TRBV19,TRBJ1-4